These 20 T cell receptor beta chains were sequenced from one sample in a study of OX40 agonist ivuxolimab in advanced cancers. Measured with immunoSEQ multiplex PCR; TCRdb has only the in-frame clones, and not every one. In the table there are roughly 120,000 clones, under 95% of which are singletons. The sequencing here drew on CD4+ or CD8+ T cells sorted from blood, taken in a trial of the OX40 agonist ivuxolimab. These receptors came from an adult with an advanced solid tumor such as melanoma, head and neck, liver or kidney cancer.

The genes are TRBV28 and TRBJ2-3; no definite D call. CDR1 and CDR2 (germline): MDHEN, SYDVKM. Trimming shortened V by 6 bases and J by 0 bases, and 10 bases separated the two germline ends. The CDR3 sequence is 14 residues long. The CDR3 DNA is TGTGCCAGCAGAGACACCCTAAGCACAGATACGCAGTATTTT. Translating gives CASRDTLSTDTQYF.

V and J are TRBV7-2 and TRBJ2-7; D may correspond to TRBD1 or TRBD2 (5 bases each). In germline, CDR1 is SGHTA, CDR2 FQGNSA. This CDR3 spans 16 amino acids. V lost 6 bases and J lost 0, with 18 bases in between. The CDR3 sequence is CASRRRDGRYSYEQYF. The DNA for the CDR3 is TGTGCCAGCAGGCGCCGGGACGGGCGTTACTCCTACGAGCAGTACTTC.

The V call is TRBV4-3, the J call TRBJ2-4; D is undetermined. The V gene lost 4 bases and the J gene lost 0 bases, with 13 bases spanning the gap. The CDR3 contains 16 residues. The germline V gene encodes CDR1 LGHNA and CDR2 YSLEER. As DNA, the CDR3 is TGCGCCAGCAGCCCCACCCCGGTTCTAGCCAAAAACATTCAGTACTTC. Its translation is CASSPTPVLAKNIQYF.

The rearrangement links TRBV18 to TRBJ2-7; 7 bases map to TRBD2. The ends lost 3 bases at V and 0 bases at J; junction bases unmatched: 5. This CDR3 spans 15 amino acids. Looked up from germline, CDR1 is KGHSH and CDR2 is LQKENI. The CDR3 sequence: CASSPGEGSSYEQYF. CDR3 sequence (DNA): TGTGCCAGCTCACCGGGGGAGGGAAGCTCCTACGAGCAGTACTTC.

In the case of this clone: This sample includes further DNA sequences coding for the same CDR3. The rearrangement links TRBV29-1 to TRBJ1-2; TRBD1 matches 8 bases. The CDR3 sequence is 11 residues long. Germline CDR1 SQVTM, CDR2 ANQGSEA. Trimming took 7 bases from V and 8 from J; bases not matched to a gene: 6. The CDR3 DNA sequence: TGCAGCGCCGGACAGGGAGGAGGCTACACCTTC. This encodes CSAGQGGGYTF.

The V call is TRBV30, the J call TRBJ1-5; perhaps TRBD1 as D (5 bases). Trimming removed 4 bases at V and 0 bases at J, with 13 bases between. This CDR3 contains 15 residues. Germline CDR1 and CDR2: GTSNPN and SVGIG (reference sequence). The CDR3 sequence: CAWNSAGTSNQPQHF. Written as DNA, the CDR3 is TGTGCCTGGAACTCGGCGGGGACTAGCAATCAGCCCCAGCATTTT.

V is TRBV6-6 and J is TRBJ2-7; D is undetermined. Germline CDR1 MNHNY, CDR2 SVGAGI (reference sequence). This CDR3 has 10 amino acids. Trimming took off 8 bases at V and 2 bases at J, with 4 bases between the two ends. As DNA, the CDR3 is TGTGCCAGCGGAACCTACGAGCAGTACTTC. Protein: CASGTYEQYF.

J is TRBJ1-1 and V is TRBV5-4; a possible D gene is TRBD1 (5 bases). The germline V gene has CDR1 SGHNT and CDR2 YYREEE (reference sequence). Deletions cut 3 bases from V and 11 bases from J, with 14 bases between. This CDR3 is 12 amino acids long. In DNA, the CDR3 is TGTGCCAGCAGCTCGCAGGTGGAGGGGGCTTTCTTT. The encoded protein is CASSSQVEGAFF.

V usage is TRBV7-2 and J usage is TRBJ1-1; 8 positions agree with TRBD1. Germline V gene sequence: CDR1 SGHTA, CDR2 FQGNSA. The CDR3 consists of 13 residues. The trim removed 5 bases at V and 8 bases at J, leaving 7 bases unmatched. The CDR3 sequence is CASSVRTGREAFF. CDR3 DNA sequence: TGTGCCAGCAGCGTCAGGACAGGGCGAGAAGCTTTCTTT.

This chain joins TRBV9 and TRBJ2-5, with 7 positions matching TRBD2. V was pared by 6 bases and J by 2 bases, with 10 bases of the junction left unmatched. This CDR3 spans 15 amino acids. The germline gives CDR1 SGDLS, CDR2 YYNGEE. The CDR3: CASNRMGGPQETQYF. The CDR3 coding sequence is TGTGCCAGCAATAGGATGGGAGGGCCTCAAGAGACCCAGTACTTC.

The chain recombines TRBV28 with TRBJ2-7; TRBD2 aligns across 12 bases. The V and J ends lost 5 bases and 4 bases, in that order; junction bases with no gene match: 6. Germline values: CDR1 MDHEN, CDR2 SYDVKM. The CDR3 length is 15 residues. CDR3 sequence (DNA): TGTGCCAGCAGTGTGACTAGCGGGAGACTTTACGAGCAGTACTTC. This codes for CASSVTSGRLYEQYF.

This chain connects TRBV7-2 to TRBJ1-4; D ambiguous. Trimming stripped 0 bases from V and 8 bases from J, with 7 bases between. CDR1 is SGHTA, CDR2 FQGNSA, per germline. This CDR3 region has 13 residues. CDR3 region: CASSLAAAEKLFF. Written as DNA, the CDR3 is TGTGCCAGCAGCTTAGCGGCGGCGGAAAAACTGTTTTTT.

The genes are TRBV14 and TRBJ2-5; 9 bases are a match to TRBD2. With 1 base clipped from V and 5 bases from J, the junction kept 11 bases outside the gene matches. The CDR3 extends over 17 amino acids. Germline CDR1 reads SGHDN; CDR2 reads FVKESK. CDR3 sequence: CASSQGSSGRYRETQYF. CDR3 nucleotide sequence: TGTGCCAGCAGCCAAGGGAGTAGCGGGAGATATAGGGAGACCCAGTACTTC.

This clone was recorded only once. V gene TRBV6-1 combines with J gene TRBJ1-5, with 7 nucleotides matching TRBD1. The trim removed 8 bases at V and 0 bases at J, leaving 7 bases unmatched. Germline CDR1 MNHNS, CDR2 SASEGT. This CDR3 has 15 residues. The CDR3, as DNA: TGTGCCAGCGGATCGGGACAGAATAGCAATCAGCCCCAGCATTTT. Amino acid sequence: CASGSGQNSNQPQHF.

This chain joins TRBV28 and TRBJ2-1; 14 bases are shared with TRBD2. Germline V gives CDR1 MDHEN, CDR2 SYDVKM. This CDR3 has 17 residues. With 5 bases clipped from V and 5 bases from J, the junction kept 8 bases outside the gene matches. CDR3 sequence: CASSPSRTSGGHNEQFF. CDR3 DNA sequence: TGTGCCAGCAGTCCCTCCAGGACTAGCGGGGGGCACAATGAGCAGTTCTTC.

V and J are TRBV28 and TRBJ1-2; D is unresolved. V shed 6 bases and J shed 4 bases, with 24 bases lying between them. Germline-derived CDR1 and CDR2 are MDHEN and SYDVKM. The CDR3 sequence is 17 residues long. CDR3 in DNA: TGTGCCAGCAGCCTCCTCCTGGCCCGGTTGCGTGGCTATGGCTACACCTTC. The encoded protein is CASSLLLARLRGYGYTF.

This rearrangement joins TRBV6-5 to TRBJ2-1; 10 nucleotides line up with TRBD2. J gave up 4 bases and V 0 bases, and 3 bases lay outside the gene matches. Germline V gene sequence: CDR1 MNHEY, CDR2 SVGAGI. CDR3 length: 16 amino acids. As DNA, the CDR3 is TGTGCCAGCAGTTACTCGTCTAGCGGGGGTTACAATGAGCAGTTCTTC. This sequence encodes CASSYSSSGGYNEQFF.

This chain links TRBV6-5 with TRBJ1-2; tentative D call: TRBD1 (5 bases). Trimming left V 6 bases short and J 1 base short, with 12 bases between. The CDR3 contains 14 residues. Germline V CDR1 and CDR2: MNHEY, SVGAGI. CDR3 DNA: TGTGCCAGCAGCCCTGACGACAGTAACTATGGCTACACCTTC. Protein product: CASSPDDSNYGYTF.

J is TRBJ1-5 and V is TRBV7-8; 9 bases line up with TRBD1. This CDR3 spans 15 amino acids. Germline V lookup: CDR1 SGHVS, CDR2 FQNEAQ. V was clipped by 5 bases and J by 5 bases; unmatched bases: 7. The CDR3 spells CASSGRTGEDQPQHF. In nucleotides, the CDR3 is TGTGCCAGCAGCGGGCGGACAGGGGAGGATCAGCCCCAGCATTTT.

This rearrangement joins TRBV28 to TRBJ1-4; D is ambiguous. The CDR3 loop spans 12 amino acids. Germline V gives CDR1 MDHEN, CDR2 SYDVKM. V was cut by 3 bases and J by 7 bases, with 6 bases left in between. The CDR3 DNA reads as TGTGCCAGCAGTTTTCCGGGTGAAAAACTGTTTTTT. Its translation is CASSFPGEKLFF.